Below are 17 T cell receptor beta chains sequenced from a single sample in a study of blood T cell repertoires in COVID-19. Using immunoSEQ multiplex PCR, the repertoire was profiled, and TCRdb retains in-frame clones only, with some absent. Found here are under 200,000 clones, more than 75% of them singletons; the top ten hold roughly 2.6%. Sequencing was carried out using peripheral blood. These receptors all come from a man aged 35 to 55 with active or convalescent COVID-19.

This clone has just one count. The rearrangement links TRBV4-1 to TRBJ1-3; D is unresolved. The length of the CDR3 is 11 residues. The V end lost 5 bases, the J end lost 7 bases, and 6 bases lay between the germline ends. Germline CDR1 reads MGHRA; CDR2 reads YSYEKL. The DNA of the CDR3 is TGCGCCAGCAGCTCCGGGAACACCATATATTTT. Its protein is CASSSGNTIYF.

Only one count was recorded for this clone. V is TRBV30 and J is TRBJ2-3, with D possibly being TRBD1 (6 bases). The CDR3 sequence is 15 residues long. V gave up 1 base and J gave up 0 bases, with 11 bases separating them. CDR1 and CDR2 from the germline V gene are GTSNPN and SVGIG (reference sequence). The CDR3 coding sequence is TGTGCCTGGAGTGAGGGGACACAGAGCACAGATACGCAGTATTTT. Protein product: CAWSEGTQSTDTQYF. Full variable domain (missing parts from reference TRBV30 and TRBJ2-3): SQTIHQWPATLVQPVGSPLSLECTVEGTSNPNLYWYRQAAGRGLQLLFYSVGIGQISSEVPQNLSASRPQDRQFILSSKKLLLSDSGFYLCAWSEGTQSTDTQYFGPGTRLTVL.

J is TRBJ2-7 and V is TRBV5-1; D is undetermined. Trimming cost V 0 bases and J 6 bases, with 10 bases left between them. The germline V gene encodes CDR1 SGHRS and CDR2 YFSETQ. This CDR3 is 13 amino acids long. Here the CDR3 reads CASSLDPGFEQYF. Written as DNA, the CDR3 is TGCGCCAGCAGCTTGGATCCGGGTTTCGAGCAGTACTTC.

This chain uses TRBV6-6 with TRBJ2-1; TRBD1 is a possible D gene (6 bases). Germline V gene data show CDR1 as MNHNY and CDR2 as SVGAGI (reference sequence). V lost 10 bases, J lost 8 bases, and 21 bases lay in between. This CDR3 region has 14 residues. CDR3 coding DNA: TGTGCCACTCACTCCCGACAGGTGCCCCATGAGCAGTTCTTC. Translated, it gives CATHSRQVPHEQFF.

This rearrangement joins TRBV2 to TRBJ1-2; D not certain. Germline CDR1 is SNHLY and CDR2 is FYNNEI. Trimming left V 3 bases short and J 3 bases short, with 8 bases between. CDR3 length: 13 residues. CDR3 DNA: TGTGCCAGCAGTGAGCTTACGGACTATGGCTACACCTTC. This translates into CASSELTDYGYTF.

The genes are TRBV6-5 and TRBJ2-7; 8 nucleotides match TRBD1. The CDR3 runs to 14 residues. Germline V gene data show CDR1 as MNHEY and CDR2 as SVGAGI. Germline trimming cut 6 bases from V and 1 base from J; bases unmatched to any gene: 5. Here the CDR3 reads CASSLQGGSYEQYF. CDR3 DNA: TGTGCCAGCAGCCTACAGGGGGGATCCTACGAGCAGTACTTC.

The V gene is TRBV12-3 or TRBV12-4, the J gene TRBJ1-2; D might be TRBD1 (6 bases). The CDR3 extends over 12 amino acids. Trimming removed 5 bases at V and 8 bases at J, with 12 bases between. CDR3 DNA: TGTGCCAGCAGTGACCACAGGGACGGCTACACCTTC. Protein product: CASSDHRDGYTF.

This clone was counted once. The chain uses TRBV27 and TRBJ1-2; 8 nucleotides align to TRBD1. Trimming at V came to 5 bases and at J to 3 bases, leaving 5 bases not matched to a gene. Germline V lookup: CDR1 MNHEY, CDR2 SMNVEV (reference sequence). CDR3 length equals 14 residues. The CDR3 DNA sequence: TGTGCCAGCAGTATGACAGGGGCCCACTATGGCTACACCTTC. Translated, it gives CASSMTGAHYGYTF.

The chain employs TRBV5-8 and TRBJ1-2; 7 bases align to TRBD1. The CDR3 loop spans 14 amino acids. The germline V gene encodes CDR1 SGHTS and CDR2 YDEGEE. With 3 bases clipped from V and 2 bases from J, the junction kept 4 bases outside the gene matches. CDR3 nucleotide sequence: TGTGCCAGCAGCTGGGGACAGCTGAACTATGGCTACACCTTC. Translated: CASSWGQLNYGYTF.

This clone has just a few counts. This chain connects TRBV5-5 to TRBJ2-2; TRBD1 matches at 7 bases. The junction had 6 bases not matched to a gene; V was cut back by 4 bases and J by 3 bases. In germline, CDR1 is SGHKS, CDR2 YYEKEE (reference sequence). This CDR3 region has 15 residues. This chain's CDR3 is CASSGRDSHTGELFF. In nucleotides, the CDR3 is TGTGCCAGCAGCGGCCGGGACAGTCACACCGGGGAGCTGTTTTTT.

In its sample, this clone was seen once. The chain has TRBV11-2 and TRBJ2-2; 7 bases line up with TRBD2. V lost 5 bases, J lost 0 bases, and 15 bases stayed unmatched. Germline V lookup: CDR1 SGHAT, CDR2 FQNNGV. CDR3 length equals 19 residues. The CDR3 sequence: CASSPITRASGSNTGELFF. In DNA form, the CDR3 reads TGTGCCAGCAGCCCCATAACAAGGGCTAGCGGTTCGAACACCGGGGAGCTGTTTTTT.

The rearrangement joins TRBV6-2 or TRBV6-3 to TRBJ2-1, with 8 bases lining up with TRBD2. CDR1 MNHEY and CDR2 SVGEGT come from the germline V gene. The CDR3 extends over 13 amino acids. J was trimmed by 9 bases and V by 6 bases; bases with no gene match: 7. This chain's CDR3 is CASSNGGVSEQFF. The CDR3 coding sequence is TGTGCCAGCAGCAACGGGGGGGTCAGTGAGCAGTTCTTC.

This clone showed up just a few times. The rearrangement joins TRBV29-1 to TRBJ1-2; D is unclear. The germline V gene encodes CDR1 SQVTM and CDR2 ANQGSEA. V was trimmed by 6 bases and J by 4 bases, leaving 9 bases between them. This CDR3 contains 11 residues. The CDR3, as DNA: TGCAGCGTGAGAATTTCCTATGGCTACACCTTC. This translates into CSVRISYGYTF.

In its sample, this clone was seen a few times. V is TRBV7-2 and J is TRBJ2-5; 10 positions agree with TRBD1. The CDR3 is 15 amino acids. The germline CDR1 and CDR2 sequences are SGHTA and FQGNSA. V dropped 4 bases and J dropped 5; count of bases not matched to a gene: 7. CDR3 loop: CASSSWTGGTETQYF. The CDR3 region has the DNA TGTGCCAGCAGCTCCTGGACAGGGGGGACTGAGACCCAGTACTTC.

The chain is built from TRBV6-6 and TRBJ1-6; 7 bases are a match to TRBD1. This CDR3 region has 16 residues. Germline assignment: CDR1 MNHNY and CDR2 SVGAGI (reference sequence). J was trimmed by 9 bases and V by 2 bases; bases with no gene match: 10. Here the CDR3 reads CASSYAAQGTGSPLHF. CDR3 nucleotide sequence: TGTGCCAGCAGTTACGCGGCACAGGGGACGGGTTCACCCCTCCACTTT.

The CDR3 nucleotides are TGTGCCAGCAGGTGGGCCAGGTCTAACTATGGCTACACCTTC. Protein product: CASRWARSNYGYTF. The V gene is TRBV5-4, the J gene TRBJ1-2; no firm D call. The germline V and J ends were trimmed by 5 bases and 0 bases, with 11 bases remaining between them. Germline values: CDR1 SGHNT, CDR2 YYREEE (reference sequence). This CDR3 is built from 14 residues.

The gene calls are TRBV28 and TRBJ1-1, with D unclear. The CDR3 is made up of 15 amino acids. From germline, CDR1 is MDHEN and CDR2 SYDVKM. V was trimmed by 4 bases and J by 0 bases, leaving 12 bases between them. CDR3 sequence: CASSSPGGMNTEAFF. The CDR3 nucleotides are TGTGCCAGCAGTTCCCCCGGCGGGATGAACACTGAAGCTTTCTTT.